Below, 24 T cell receptor beta chains from the same sample are listed, as sequenced in a study of blood T cell repertoires in COVID-19. Profiled with immunoSEQ multiplex PCR; TCRdb holds only in-frame clones, not every one. Of about 140,000 clones in the sample, over 75% were seen once. What was sequenced was peripheral blood. The receptors here all came from a man in his 60s with active or convalescent COVID-19.

V and J are TRBV5-1 and TRBJ2-5; 10 positions match TRBD2. V shed 0 bases, J shed 2 bases, and the junction held 4 bases outside the gene matches. This CDR3 region has 16 residues. Germline CDR1 reads SGHRS; CDR2 reads YFSETQ. The CDR3 region is CASSLGAGGVQETQYF. In nucleotides, the CDR3 is TGCGCCAGCAGCTTGGGAGCGGGAGGGGTACAAGAGACCCAGTACTTC.

This rearrangement joins TRBV27 to TRBJ2-5, with D possibly TRBD2 on 7 matching bases. The ends were cut back, 3 bases at V and 4 bases at J, with 15 bases in the middle. CDR1 MNHEY and CDR2 SMNVEV come from the germline V gene (reference sequence). The CDR3 totals 15 residues. The CDR3 region is CASSFAGAAGETQYF. The CDR3 DNA reads as TGTGCCAGCAGTTTCGCGGGGGCTGCGGGAGAGACCCAGTACTTC.

As to this clone: The junction departs from germline at one end; a sequencing error may be responsible. The chain recombines TRBV6-5 with TRBJ2-1, with 9 bases lining up with TRBD2. CDR3 length: 13 amino acids. In germline, CDR1 is MNHEY, CDR2 SVGAGI. The CDR3 bases are TGTGCCAGCAGTTACACACGGACTAGCGAGCCGTTCTTC. As protein: CASSYTRTSEPFF.

The chain employs TRBV5-1 and TRBJ2-1, with unresolved D. The CDR3 totals 14 residues. With 4 bases removed from V and 5 bases from J, the gap between germline ends came to 13 bases. Germline lookup yields CDR1 SGHRS and CDR2 YFSETQ. The CDR3 here is CASSPHGQNNEQFF. As DNA, the CDR3 is TGCGCCAGCAGCCCCCATGGGCAGAACAATGAGCAGTTCTTC.

J is TRBJ1-5 and V is TRBV27; tentative D call: TRBD1 (5 bases). V shed 3 bases and J shed 7 bases, with 13 bases lying between them. Germline loops: CDR1 MNHEY, CDR2 SMNVEV (reference sequence). This CDR3 is 14 amino acids long. In nucleotides, the CDR3 is TGTGCCAGCAGTTTTCGGTTAGGGGCCCAGCCCCAGCATTTT. The encoded protein is CASSFRLGAQPQHF.

CDR3 bases: TGTGCCAGCAGCTTAGTAGTGGGAGAGTACGAGCAGTACTTC. It specifies CASSLVVGEYEQYF. The chain employs TRBV7-2 and TRBJ2-7; perhaps TRBD2 as D (5 bases). Germline-derived CDR1 and CDR2 are SGHTA and FQGNSA. Trimming removed 1 base at V and 4 bases at J, with 11 bases between. The CDR3 consists of 14 residues.

The chain recombines TRBV25-1 with TRBJ2-5; 12 bases map to TRBD2. CDR1 and CDR2 from the germline V gene are MGHDK and SYGVNS. Trimming removed 5 bases from V and 5 bases from J; junction bases left unmatched: 12. The CDR3 extends over 17 amino acids. CDR3 residues: CASSRGASGRVRETQYF. The CDR3 coding sequence is TGTGCCAGCAGTCGCGGGGCTAGCGGGAGGGTCCGGGAGACCCAGTACTTC.

This sequence joins TRBV19 and TRBJ2-5, with TRBD2 matching over 11 bases. Germline CDR1 and CDR2: LNHDA and SQIVND (reference sequence). The CDR3 covers 16 residues. V was clipped by 5 bases and J by 4 bases; unmatched bases: 9. The CDR3 loop is CASSLGLAGGPETQYF. The DNA of the CDR3 is TGTGCCAGTAGTTTGGGCTTAGCGGGAGGGCCAGAGACCCAGTACTTC.

V and J are TRBV12-2 and TRBJ1-1; the table's TRBD1 call for D was not verified on the DNA. TRBV12-2 represents a pseudogene. The CDR3 is made up of 17 amino acids. CDR3 bases: TGTGCAAGTCGCTCCCCCACATTAACAGGGATGAACACTGAAGCTTTCTTT. It encodes CASRSPTLTGMNTEAFF.

The chain links TRBV29-1 to TRBJ2-3, with TRBD2 matching over 10 bases. The CDR3 consists of 17 residues. Trimming took 6 bases from V and 5 from J; bases not matched to a gene: 17. Germline V lookup: CDR1 SQVTM, CDR2 ANQGSEA. The CDR3 reads CSVDYPSTSGIIDTQYF. CDR3 coding DNA: TGCAGCGTGGATTACCCATCTACTAGCGGGATAATAGATACGCAGTATTTT.

The V gene is TRBV24-1, the J gene TRBJ1-4, with D unclear. Germline lookup yields CDR1 KGHDR and CDR2 SFDVKD. Trimming removed 5 bases at V and 7 bases at J, with 16 bases between. The CDR3 covers 15 residues. The CDR3 is CATSANLGGSEKLFF. In DNA form, the CDR3 reads TGTGCCACCAGTGCCAACCTAGGAGGTAGTGAAAAACTGTTTTTT.

The chain uses TRBV28 and TRBJ2-3; 9 nucleotides align to TRBD1. CDR3 length: 12 residues. Germline V gene sequence: CDR1 MDHEN, CDR2 SYDVKM. The CDR3 region has the DNA TGTGTCGCACAGGGGGCCTTAGATACGCAGTATTTT. Protein sequence: CVAQGALDTQYF.

The chain joins TRBV6-5 to TRBJ2-2; D is ambiguous. This CDR3 comprises 13 residues. CDR1 MNHEY and CDR2 SVGAGI come from the germline V gene. Trimming shortened V by 9 bases and J by 1 base, and 9 bases separated the two germline ends. The CDR3 bases are TGTGCCAGTTCCGGTCTGAACACCGGGGAGCTGTTTTTT. This translates into CASSGLNTGELFF.

V is TRBV18 and J is TRBJ2-1; TRBD2 agrees at 8 bases. The germline V gene encodes CDR1 KGHSH and CDR2 LQKENI. This CDR3 is built from 15 residues. The ends lost 5 bases at V and 1 base at J; junction bases unmatched: 4. CDR3 sequence reads: CASSAIAGSYNEQFF. The DNA of the CDR3 is TGTGCCAGCTCAGCTATAGCGGGATCCTACAATGAGCAGTTCTTC.

The chain couples TRBV5-1 to TRBJ2-7, with 8 nucleotides matching TRBD2. The ends lost 7 bases at V and 7 bases at J; junction bases unmatched: 16. The length of the CDR3 is 15 residues. The germline gives CDR1 SGHRS, CDR2 YFSETQ. CDR3 protein: CASSRAGGVLGEQYF. CDR3 nucleotides: TGCGCCAGCTCGAGGGCGGGAGGCGTCCTGGGTGAGCAGTACTTC.

The J gene is TRBJ2-2, the V gene TRBV7-8, with D unclear. The germline CDR1 and CDR2 sequences are SGHVS and FQNEAQ. This CDR3 is 12 amino acids long. The V end was cut by 5 bases, the J end by 5 bases, with 6 bases between. This CDR3 reads CASSLNTGELFF. For the CDR3, the DNA is TGTGCCAGCAGCCTAAATACCGGGGAGCTGTTTTTT.

The V and J genes are TRBV4-3 and TRBJ2-6, with D tentatively TRBD2 (5 bases). The CDR3 runs to 17 residues. V lost 4 bases, J lost 1 base, and 14 bases lay in between. Germline CDR1 and CDR2: LGHNA and YSLEER. CDR3 protein: CASSLFRRRSGANVLTF. The CDR3 coding sequence is TGCGCCAGCAGCCTATTTAGAAGGAGGTCTGGGGCCAACGTCCTGACTTTC.

This sequence joins TRBV18 and TRBJ1-5; 10 bases agree with TRBD1. The ends lost 4 bases at V and 1 base at J; junction bases unmatched: 4. This CDR3 spans 16 amino acids. Germline CDR1 is KGHSH and CDR2 is LQKENI. The CDR3 sequence: CASSRDRGRSNQPQHF. The CDR3 bases are TGTGCCAGCTCACGGGACAGGGGTAGGAGCAATCAGCCCCAGCATTTT.

J is TRBJ1-4 and V is TRBV21-1. TRBV21-1 is reported as a pseudogene. The CDR3 runs 16 residues. In nucleotides, the CDR3 is TGTGCCAGCAGCAAAGCGCTTTCGGGCAGCGGCGAAAAACTGTTTTTT. Protein product: CASSKALSGSGEKLFF.

V is TRBV6-1 and J is TRBJ1-2, with unresolved D. The CDR3 sequence is 15 residues long. CDR1 is MNHNS, CDR2 SASEGT, per germline. The V and J ends lost 0 bases and 6 bases respectively, with 14 bases between them. This CDR3 reads CASSEALIGRDGYTF. The DNA for the CDR3 is TGTGCCAGCAGTGAAGCGCTAATAGGGAGGGATGGCTACACCTTC.

The chain has TRBV5-1 and TRBJ2-3, with a possible D match to TRBD1 (6 bases). Germline-derived CDR1 and CDR2 are SGHRS and YFSETQ. The CDR3 runs to 17 residues. V dropped 3 bases and J dropped 6 bases, with 23 bases sitting between them. The CDR3 region has the DNA TGCGCCAGCAGCTCAACCCGGACAGATCGGGCGTGGGATACGCAGTATTTT. Protein sequence: CASSSTRTDRAWDTQYF. Using reference TRBV5-1 and TRBJ2-3 for the parts outside the CDR3, the full variable domain is KAGVTQTPRYLIKTRGQQVTLSCSPISGHRSVSWYQQTPGQGLQFLFEYFSETQRNKGNFPGRFSGRQFSNSRSEMNVSTLELGDSALYLCASSSTRTDRAWDTQYFGPGTRLTVL.

The chain joins TRBV3-1 (or the pseudogene TRBV3-2) to TRBJ2-1, with 16 bases lining up with TRBD2. The V segment lost 5 bases and the J segment 5 bases; nucleotides outside the gene matches: 12. CDR3 length: 19 amino acids. Germline assignment: CDR1 LGHDT and CDR2 YNNKEL (reference sequence). This chain's CDR3 is CASSSRPGLAGGANNEQFF. CDR3 nucleotides: TGTGCCAGCAGCTCCCGACCGGGACTAGCGGGAGGGGCCAACAATGAGCAGTTCTTC.

This clone was found once. V usage is TRBV7-8 and J usage is TRBJ1-3; D is unresolved. The ends were cut back, 1 base at V and 2 bases at J, with 9 bases in the middle. Germline V lookup: CDR1 SGHVS, CDR2 FQNEAQ. The CDR3 totals 15 residues. This CDR3 is CASSLVDTPGNTIYF. DNA of the CDR3: TGTGCCAGCAGCTTAGTTGACACCCCTGGAAACACCATATATTTT.

This chain links TRBV27 with TRBJ2-1; D perhaps matches TRBD1 (6 bases). The CDR3 has 13 amino acids. V was clipped by 3 bases and J by 6 bases, with 9 bases between them. Germline V CDR1 and CDR2: MNHEY, SMNVEV (reference sequence). CDR3 sequence reads: CASSFLGGNEQFF. The CDR3 coding sequence is TGTGCCAGCAGTTTTTTAGGGGGCAATGAGCAGTTCTTC.